The next 27 T cell receptor beta chains were all read from a single sample in a study of cytomegalovirus exposure and HLA in healthy donors. 60 Vbeta and 13 Jbeta primers were used in PCR. The data were produced by immunoSEQ multiplex PCR, yet TCRdb's version contains in-frame clones alone and is incomplete. The sample includes under 45,000 clones, approximately 80% of them seen just once. Sequenced material: PBMCs. The receptors were sampled from a man aged 30-40 years in good health and CMV-seronegative.

The chain recombines TRBV5-4 with TRBJ2-7, with D possibly being TRBD1 (5 bases). V was clipped by 9 bases and J by 5 bases, with 21 bases between them. CDR3 length: 14 residues. Germline loops: CDR1 SGHNT, CDR2 YYREEE (reference sequence). DNA of the CDR3: TGTGCCACAATGGTGGTAGGCAGGGCCCACGAGCAGTACTTC. Encoded protein: CATMVVGRAHEQYF.

Details on this clone: An end of the junction does not agree with germline; a read error may underlie this. The rearrangement uses TRBV7-9 and TRBJ2-3, with TRBD2 identical over 7 bases. Looked up from germline, CDR1 is SEHNR and CDR2 is FQNEAQ (reference sequence). This CDR3 has 16 amino acids. This chain's CDR3 is CSSSLELGGIADTQYF. DNA for the CDR3: TGTTCCAGCAGCTTAGAGCTGGGGGGGATCGCAGATACGCAGTATTTT.

The rearrangement uses TRBV19 and TRBJ2-7, with 8 bases lining up with TRBD1. Germline CDR1 and CDR2: LNHDA and SQIVND (reference sequence). The CDR3 extends over 15 amino acids. The ends lost 3 bases at V and 7 bases at J; junction bases unmatched: 11. CDR3 bases: TGTGCCAGTAGTATTGGCGGGACAGGCCGATATGAGCAGTACTTC. It is translated as CASSIGGTGRYEQYF.

V is TRBV6-5 and J is TRBJ1-5, with 9 bases identical to TRBD1. Trimming removed 5 bases from V and 4 bases from J; junction bases left unmatched: 3. From germline, CDR1 is MNHEY and CDR2 SVGAGI. The CDR3 is made up of 14 amino acids. In DNA, the CDR3 is TGTGCCAGCAGTCCGGGACAGGGTAATCAGCCCCAGCATTTT. Protein product: CASSPGQGNQPQHF.

The DNA of the CDR3 is TGTGCCAGCAGTTTAGGCGTAGGGGGCGGGTTAGGCGGCTACACCTTC. Its translation: CASSLGVGGGLGGYTF. V usage is TRBV6-6 and J usage is TRBJ1-2; 7 nucleotides match TRBD1. V was clipped by 4 bases and J by 8 bases; unmatched bases: 16. CDR1 and CDR2 (germline): MNHNY, SVGAGI (reference sequence). The CDR3 contains 16 residues.

In its sample, this clone was seen once. This chain joins TRBV30 and TRBJ1-1; no firm D call. Germline V CDR1 and CDR2: GTSNPN, SVGIG (reference sequence). There are 12 residues in the CDR3. The V end was cut by 7 bases, the J end by 2 bases, with 11 bases between. The DNA for the CDR3 is TGTGCCTACAGCCCCGGAAACACTGAAGCTTTCTTT. This translates into CAYSPGNTEAFF. Variable domain in full (rest from reference TRBV30 and TRBJ1-1): SQTIHQWPATLVQPVGSPLSLECTVEGTSNPNLYWYRQAAGRGLQLLFYSVGIGQISSEVPQNLSASRPQDRQFILSSKKLLLSDSGFYLCAYSPGNTEAFFGQGTRLTVV.

The chain joins TRBV9 to TRBJ2-1; D call uncertain. V was trimmed by 4 bases and J by 1 base, leaving 12 bases between them. CDR3 length equals 15 residues. Germline values: CDR1 SGDLS, CDR2 YYNGEE. The CDR3 coding sequence is TGTGCCAGCAGCCCCTCGGGTAGTTCCTACAATGAGCAGTTCTTC. This translates into CASSPSGSSYNEQFF.

V usage is TRBV2 and J usage is TRBJ1-5; D gene uncertain. The germline CDR1 and CDR2 sequences are SNHLY and FYNNEI. There are 13 residues in the CDR3. Trimming cost V 3 bases and J 6 bases, with 9 bases left between them. The DNA for the CDR3 is TGTGCCAGCAGTGACAGTATAATTCAGCCCCAGCATTTT. It codes for CASSDSIIQPQHF.

This clone was seen only a few times. The rearrangement links TRBV5-1 to TRBJ1-2; 9 bases match TRBD1. The V gene's germline CDR1 is SGHRS and CDR2 YFSETQ. The CDR3 extends over 14 amino acids. Losses at the gene ends were 0 bases for V and 8 bases for J; bases not matched to a gene: 5. Here the CDR3 DNA reads TGCGCCAGCAGCTTGGAAGGGACAGGGATCGGCTACACCTTC. Its protein product is CASSLEGTGIGYTF.

The chain recombines TRBV9 with TRBJ2-2; a weak D match, TRBD2 (5 bases). The CDR3 contains 15 residues. Trimming took off 3 bases at V and 6 bases at J, with 15 bases between the two ends. Per germline, CDR1 SGDLS and CDR2 YYNGEE. Here the CDR3 DNA reads TGTGCCAGCAGCGCCGATGACCGGGAATCCGGGGAGCTGTTTTTT. Translated: CASSADDRESGELFF.

The chain employs TRBV28 and TRBJ2-7; TRBD2 matches at 10 bases. The V segment lost 5 bases and the J segment 3 bases; nucleotides outside the gene matches: 10. This CDR3 comprises 16 residues. CDR1 and CDR2 (germline): MDHEN, SYDVKM. The CDR3 coding sequence is TGTGCCAGCAGTCTCCTCCCTAGCGGGGGTTTCTACGAGCAGTACTTC. Its protein product is CASSLLPSGGFYEQYF. Supplemented by reference TRBV28 and TRBJ2-7, the full variable domain reads DVKVTQSSRYLVKRTGEKVFLECVQDMDHENMFWYRQDPGLGLRLIYFSYDVKMKEKGDIPEGYSVSREKKERFSLILESASTNQTSMYLCASSLLPSGGFYEQYFGPGTRLTVT.

The chain has TRBV5-6 and TRBJ1-2; D is unresolved. CDR3 length equals 15 residues. V lost 1 base and J lost 0, with 10 bases in between. Germline values: CDR1 SGHDT, CDR2 YYEEEE. As DNA, the CDR3 is TGTGCCAGCAGCTTGACGGGAAGCCCTAACTATGGCTACACCTTC. Amino acids: CASSLTGSPNYGYTF. Filled out from reference TRBV5-6 and TRBJ1-2, the complete variable domain reads DAGVTQSPTHLIKTRGQQVTLRCSPKSGHDTVSWYQQALGQGPQFIFQYYEEEERQRGNFPDRFSGHQFPNYSSELNVNALLLGDSALYLCASSLTGSPNYGYTFGSGTRLTVV.

The V gene is TRBV7-9, the J gene TRBJ1-1; D is perhaps TRBD1 (5 bases). Trimming shortened V by 6 bases and J by 2 bases, and 16 bases separated the two germline ends. In germline, CDR1 is SEHNR, CDR2 FQNEAQ (reference sequence). The CDR3 has 15 amino acids. CDR3 DNA sequence: TGTGCCAGCAGTCCCCCGGTCAGGGCTAACACTGAAGCTTTCTTT. Residues: CASSPPVRANTEAFF.

The chain carries TRBV18 and TRBJ2-7; 10 bases fit TRBD1. The germline V gene encodes CDR1 KGHSH and CDR2 LQKENI. This CDR3 region has 16 residues. The junction had 6 bases not matched to a gene; V was cut back by 2 bases and J by 2 bases. CDR3 region: CASSPKGQGTAYEQYF. The CDR3 bases are TGTGCCAGCTCACCAAAGGGACAGGGGACTGCCTACGAGCAGTACTTC.

The chain has TRBV28 and TRBJ2-7, with 7 bases that match TRBD1. Germline V CDR1 and CDR2: MDHEN, SYDVKM. J lost 0 bases, V lost 9 bases, and 5 bases had no gene match. The CDR3 runs to 13 residues. DNA for the CDR3: TGTGCCAGTGGGACAGTCAACTCCTACGAGCAGTACTTC. Translated, it gives CASGTVNSYEQYF.

The chain recombines TRBV5-3 with TRBJ2-7; 8 positions agree with TRBD2. TRBV5-3 is designated an ORF whose function remains uncertain. Trimming at V came to 1 base and at J to 5 bases, leaving 5 bases not matched to a gene. This CDR3 region has 14 residues. The CDR3 region has the DNA TGTGCCAGAAGCTTGTCCAGCGGGAGCCACGAGCAGTACTTC. Encoded protein: CARSLSSGSHEQYF.

The chain links TRBV11-2 to TRBJ2-1, with TRBD2 matching 7 bases. CDR3 length: 16 amino acids. Trimming took 0 bases from V and 4 from J; bases not matched to a gene: 6. Germline V CDR1 and CDR2: SGHAT, FQNNGV. The CDR3 reads CASSLDRGGPYNEQFF. The CDR3 DNA is TGTGCCAGCAGCTTAGATCGGGGAGGGCCGTACAATGAGCAGTTCTTC.

This chain connects TRBV2 to TRBJ2-2; D not certain. Trimming removed 3 bases from V and 0 bases from J, with 11 bases in between. CDR1 SNHLY and CDR2 FYNNEI come from the germline V gene. This CDR3 has 16 amino acids. In nucleotides, the CDR3 is TGTGCCAGCAGTGAGTCGGTCAGGACGAACACCGGGGAGCTGTTTTTT. Residues: CASSESVRTNTGELFF. Full variable domain (rest looked up from reference TRBV2 and TRBJ2-2): EPEVTQTPSHQVTQMGQEVILRCVPISNHLYFYWYRQILGQKVEFLVSFYNNEISEKSEIFDDQFSVERPDGSNFTLKIRSTKLEDSAMYFCASSESVRTNTGELFFGEGSRLTVL.

The chain couples TRBV4-3 to TRBJ2-3; the match to TRBD2 covers 8 bases. This CDR3 comprises 15 residues. CDR1 is LGHNA and CDR2 is YSLEER in the germline V gene. The trim removed 5 bases at V and 6 bases at J, leaving 10 bases unmatched. CDR3 DNA sequence: TGCGCCAGCAGCTCATACGGGACTAGATGGGATACGCAGTATTTT. Its translation is CASSSYGTRWDTQYF.

CDR3 nucleotide sequence: TGTGCCAGCAGCCAAGATCGGGGCACTGAAGCTTTCTTT. This sequence encodes CASSQDRGTEAFF. V gene TRBV14 combines with J gene TRBJ1-1; D is ambiguous. CDR3 length: 13 amino acids. Germline V gene data show CDR1 as SGHDN and CDR2 as FVKESK. Trimming cost V 0 bases and J 4 bases, with 6 bases left between them.

This clone was found a few times. This chain links TRBV27 with TRBJ2-5; maybe TRBD2 (6 bases). From germline, CDR1 is MNHEY and CDR2 SMNVEV (reference sequence). V was trimmed by 3 bases and J by 3 bases, leaving 11 bases between them. CDR3 length: 14 residues. CDR3 residues: CASSLEGPEETQYF. The CDR3 bases are TGTGCCAGCAGTTTGGAGGGGCCTGAAGAGACCCAGTACTTC.

The V call is TRBV28, the J call TRBJ2-5, with D unclear. The CDR3 length is 15 residues. CDR1 is MDHEN, CDR2 SYDVKM, per germline. Trimming cost V 1 base and J 1 base, with 10 bases left between them. CDR3 bases: TGTGCCAGCAGTTTATCGGGTAACCTCCAAGAGACCCAGTACTTC. This gives the protein CASSLSGNLQETQYF.

The chain joins TRBV4-2 to TRBJ1-5; D unresolved. The germline gives CDR1 LGHNA, CDR2 YNFKEQ. This CDR3 has 15 amino acids. V was shortened by 0 bases and J by 1 base, with 7 bases between the two germline ends. The CDR3, as DNA: TGTGCCAGCAGCCAAGATTCCCGGAGCAATCAGCCCCAGCATTTT. Amino acid sequence: CASSQDSRSNQPQHF.

V and J are TRBV5-4 and TRBJ1-3; D not resolved. Trimming left V 2 bases short and J 0 bases short, with 12 bases between. The CDR3 consists of 16 residues. Germline assignment: CDR1 SGHNT and CDR2 YYREEE (reference sequence). The CDR3 protein is CASSFSLPNSGNTIYF. The CDR3 bases are TGTGCCAGCAGCTTTTCTCTACCCAACTCTGGAAACACCATATATTTT.

There are a few counts of this clone. The chain combines TRBV12-5 with TRBJ1-2; 11 nucleotides line up with TRBD1. The ends lost 7 bases at V and 4 bases at J; junction bases unmatched: 8. Germline lookup yields CDR1 LGHNT and CDR2 FRNRAP. The CDR3 spans 15 residues. This CDR3 is CASAPGQGGFYGYTF. The CDR3 DNA reads as TGTGCTAGTGCCCCGGGACAGGGGGGTTTCTATGGCTACACCTTC.

This chain links TRBV19 with TRBJ1-2, with 10 bases identical to TRBD1. The CDR3 sequence is 15 residues long. Germline V gene lookup returns CDR1 LNHDA and CDR2 SQIVND (reference sequence). V dropped 4 bases and J dropped 8; count of bases not matched to a gene: 10. The chain's CDR3 is CASSTVSGTGAGYTF. In DNA form, the CDR3 reads TGTGCCAGTAGTACCGTGTCCGGGACAGGGGCCGGCTACACCTTC.

The CDR3 spells CASSSGVRTYEQYF. DNA of the CDR3: TGTGCCAGCAGCTCAGGGGTGAGGACTTACGAGCAGTACTTC. The V call is TRBV13, the J call TRBJ2-7; TRBD1 is a possible D gene (6 bases). Germline V gene lookup returns CDR1 PRHDT and CDR2 FYEKMQ (reference sequence). With 4 bases removed from V and 4 bases from J, the gap between germline ends came to 14 bases. The CDR3 sequence is 14 residues long.